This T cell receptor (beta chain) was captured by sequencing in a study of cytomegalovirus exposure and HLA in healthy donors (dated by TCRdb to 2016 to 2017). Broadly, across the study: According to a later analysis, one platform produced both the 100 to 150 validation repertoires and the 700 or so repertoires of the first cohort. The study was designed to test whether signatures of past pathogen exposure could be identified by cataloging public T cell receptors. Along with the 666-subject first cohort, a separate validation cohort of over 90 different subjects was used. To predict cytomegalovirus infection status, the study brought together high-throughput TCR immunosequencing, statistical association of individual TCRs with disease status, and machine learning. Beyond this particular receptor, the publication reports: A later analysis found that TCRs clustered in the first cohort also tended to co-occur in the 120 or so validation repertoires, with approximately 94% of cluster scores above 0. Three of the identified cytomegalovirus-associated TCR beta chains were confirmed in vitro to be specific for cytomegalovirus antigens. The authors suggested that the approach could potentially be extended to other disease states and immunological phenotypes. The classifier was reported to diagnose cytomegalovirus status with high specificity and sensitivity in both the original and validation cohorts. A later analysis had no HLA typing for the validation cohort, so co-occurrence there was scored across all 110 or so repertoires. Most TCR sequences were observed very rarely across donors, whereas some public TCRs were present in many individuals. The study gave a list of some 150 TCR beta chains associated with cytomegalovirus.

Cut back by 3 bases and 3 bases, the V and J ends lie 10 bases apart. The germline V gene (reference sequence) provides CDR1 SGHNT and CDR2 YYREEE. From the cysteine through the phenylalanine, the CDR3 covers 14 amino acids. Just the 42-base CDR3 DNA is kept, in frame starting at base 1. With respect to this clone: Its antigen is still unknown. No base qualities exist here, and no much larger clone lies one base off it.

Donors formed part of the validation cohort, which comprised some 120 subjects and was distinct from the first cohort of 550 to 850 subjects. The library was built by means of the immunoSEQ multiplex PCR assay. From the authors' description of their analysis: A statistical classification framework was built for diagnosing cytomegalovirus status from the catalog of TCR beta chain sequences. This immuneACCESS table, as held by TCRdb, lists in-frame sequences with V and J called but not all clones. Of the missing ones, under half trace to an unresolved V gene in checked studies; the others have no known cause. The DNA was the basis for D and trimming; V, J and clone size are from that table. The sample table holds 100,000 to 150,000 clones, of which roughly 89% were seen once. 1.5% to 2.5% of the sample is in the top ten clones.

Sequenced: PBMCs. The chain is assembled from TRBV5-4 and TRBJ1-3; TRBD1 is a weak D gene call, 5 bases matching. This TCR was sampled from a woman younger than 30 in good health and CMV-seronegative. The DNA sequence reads TGTGCCAGCAGCTGGTCCAGGGATGGAAACACCATATATTTT. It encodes CASSWSRDGNTIYF. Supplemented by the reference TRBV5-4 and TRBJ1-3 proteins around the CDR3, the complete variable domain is ETGVTQSPTHLIKTRGQQVTLRCSSQSGHNTVSWYQQALGQGPQFIFQYYREEENGRGNFPPRFSGLQFPNYSSELNVNALELDDSALYLCASSWSRDGNTIYFGEGSWLTVV.